The 13 T cell receptor beta chains in this list originate from one sample, sequenced in a study of blood T cell repertoires in COVID-19. This table comes from immunoSEQ multiplex PCR, and its TCRdb copy is limited to in-frame clones, with some not included. This sample has under 300,000 clones, with roughly 90% found just once. Sequences were obtained from PBMCs or T cells enriched from blood (not recorded which). The source is a woman between 40 and 50 years old who had recovered from COVID-19.

J is TRBJ2-1 and V is TRBV14, with 8 bases that match TRBD2. V lost 2 bases, J lost 9 bases, and 3 bases stayed unmatched. Germline loops: CDR1 SGHDN, CDR2 FVKESK. The CDR3 spans 13 residues. Written as DNA, the CDR3 is TGTGCCAGCAGCCAACCCCTAGCGGGTGAGCAGTTCTTC. Its protein product is CASSQPLAGEQFF. Full variable domain (remainder filled in from reference TRBV14 and TRBJ2-1): EAGVTQFPSHSVIEKGQTVTLRCDPISGHDNLYWYRRVMGKEIKFLLHFVKESKQDESGMPNNRFLAERTGGTYSTLKVQPAELEDSGVYFCASSQPLAGEQFFGPGTRLTVL.

As regards this clone: At one end, the junction sequence differs from germline, possibly due to a read error. The V gene is TRBV7-7, the J gene TRBJ2-5, with D possibly TRBD2 on 6 matching bases. The CDR3 consists of 15 residues. The germline gives CDR1 SSHAT, CDR2 FNYEAQ (reference sequence). The CDR3 loop reads CASSLTGLAQETQYF. The CDR3 DNA reads TGTGCTAGCAGCTTAACGGGGCTAGCGCAAGAGACCCAGTACTTC.

V usage is TRBV5-8 and J usage is TRBJ1-4, with D perhaps matching TRBD1 (6 bases). V lost 6 bases to trimming and J lost 6 bases, with 18 bases between them. Per the germline V gene, CDR1 is SGHTS and CDR2 is YDEGEE. The CDR3 spans 15 residues. The CDR3 is CASTPSGGAYEKLFF. The CDR3 region has the DNA TGTGCCAGCACCCCATCGGGGGGCGCGTATGAAAAACTGTTTTTT.

The V call is TRBV7-2, the J call TRBJ2-2; D might be TRBD1 (5 bases). V dropped 2 bases and J dropped 6 bases, with 16 bases sitting between them. From germline, CDR1 is SGHTA and CDR2 FQGNSA. The CDR3 totals 16 residues. Here the CDR3 reads CASSLSLTGRAGELFF. DNA of the CDR3: TGTGCCAGCAGCTTATCCCTCACAGGTCGGGCCGGGGAGCTGTTTTTT.

This clone has a single count. The same CDR3 also results from other DNA sequences found in this sample. The chain has TRBV5-4 and TRBJ1-3; D is possibly TRBD1 (6 bases). Germline V CDR1 and CDR2: SGHNT, YYREEE (reference sequence). The CDR3 is 14 amino acids. The germline V and J ends were trimmed by 0 bases and 2 bases, with 6 bases remaining between them. The CDR3 nucleotides are TGTGCCAGCAGCTTGGACAGGGCTGGAAACACCATATATTTT. It specifies CASSLDRAGNTIYF.

The chain carries TRBV10-3 and TRBJ1-1; D is unclear. This CDR3 region has 14 residues. The germline V and J ends were trimmed by 6 bases and 4 bases, with 15 bases remaining between them. Germline V gene sequence: CDR1 ENHRY, CDR2 SYGVKD. CDR3 nucleotide sequence: TGTGCCATCAGCCCCGCCTACGCGGGCACTGAAGCTTTCTTT. Protein sequence: CAISPAYAGTEAFF.

The V call is TRBV10-3, the J call TRBJ1-5; 9 bases map to TRBD1. This CDR3 is 16 amino acids long. After removal of 10 bases from V and 3 bases from J, the junction contained 13 bases not matched to a gene. The V gene's germline CDR1 is ENHRY and CDR2 SYGVKD. CDR3 loop: CATLPGQGWDNQPQHF. The DNA of the CDR3 is TGTGCCACCCTCCCGGGACAGGGATGGGACAATCAGCCCCAGCATTTT.

V and J are TRBV12-3 or TRBV12-4 and TRBJ2-1, with D perhaps TRBD1 (5 bases). The ends were cut back, 7 bases at V and 7 bases at J, with 14 bases in the middle. This CDR3 contains 13 residues. The CDR3, as DNA: TGTGCCAGCATTAACAGGAATGATAATGAGCAGTTCTTC. Amino acid sequence: CASINRNDNEQFF.

The J gene is TRBJ2-7, the V gene TRBV6-5, with D possibly being TRBD1 (6 bases). The germline V and J ends were trimmed by 5 bases and 3 bases, with 11 bases remaining between them. Germline V lookup: CDR1 MNHEY, CDR2 SVGAGI. The CDR3 is made up of 13 amino acids. The CDR3 sequence: CASSTTGSYEQYF. The CDR3, as DNA: TGTGCCAGCAGTACCACAGGGAGCTACGAGCAGTACTTC.

This chain links TRBV5-1 with TRBJ1-1, with 7 bases matching TRBD1. V lost 1 base to trimming and J lost 4 bases; unmatched junction nucleotides: 7. Germline CDR1 reads SGHRS; CDR2 reads YFSETQ. The CDR3 runs to 15 residues. The CDR3 bases are TGCGCCAGCAGCTTGCGAGAACAGGGGACCACTGAAGCTTTCTTT. Encoded protein: CASSLREQGTTEAFF.

This chain uses TRBV7-9 with TRBJ1-1; the D is unclear. There are 14 residues in the CDR3. Trimming left V 1 base short and J 1 base short, with 7 bases between. CDR1 and CDR2 from the germline V gene are SEHNR and FQNEAQ (reference sequence). The chain's CDR3 is CASSLEARNTEAFF. CDR3 in DNA: TGTGCCAGCAGCTTAGAGGCTAGGAACACTGAAGCTTTCTTT.

The chain carries TRBV5-4 and TRBJ1-2; TRBD1 matches 10 bases. The CDR3 is made up of 13 amino acids. In germline, CDR1 is SGHNT, CDR2 YYREEE (reference sequence). V shed 4 bases, J shed 9 bases, and the junction held 6 bases outside the gene matches. CDR3: CASSIGQGERYTF. Written as DNA, the CDR3 is TGTGCCAGCAGCATCGGACAGGGGGAACGCTACACCTTC.

V is TRBV5-1 and J is TRBJ2-2; the match to TRBD1 covers 11 bases. Germline CDR1 is SGHRS and CDR2 is YFSETQ. The CDR3 loop spans 15 amino acids. V lost 4 bases, J lost 6 bases, and 5 bases stayed unmatched. DNA for the CDR3: TGCGCCAGCAGCACCGGGACAGGGGGTTCCGGGGAGCTGTTTTTT. This codes for CASSTGTGGSGELFF.